This TCR beta chain comes out of a study of regulatory T cells in long-lasting Graves disease. Study-wide background: Antithyroid drugs had been given to newly diagnosed Graves' patients for under 3 months.

Time point indicated: newly diagnosed GD, antithyroid drugs for less than 3 months. RNA isolated from PBMCs was used to make the TCR library. The authors diagnosed Graves' disease using American Thyroid Association guidelines. Comment on this clonotype: Its specificity is not known.

The study, taken as a whole, reports: TRBV28, TRBJ1-2 and TRBJ2-5 were segments that persistent disease favored. Lower TCR diversity was seen in persistent Graves' patients than in newly diagnosed ones.

CDR3 length equals 12 residues. Trimming took off 3 bases at V and 9 bases at J, with 11 bases between the two ends. In germline, CDR1 is SEHNR, CDR2 FQNEAQ (reference sequence). HTBI primers from iRepertoire and Arm-PCR of CDR3 regions yielded the TCR beta libraries. TCRdb analysed the multiplex PCR reads with MiXCR anew, one entry per CDR3 protein. The table lists roughly 420,000 distinct CDR3 sequences, about 14% of them singletons. The rearrangement uses TRBV7-9 and TRBJ1-2; no reliable D call. The receptor was isolated from a female donor with Graves disease. The source material was peripheral blood mononuclear cells (PBMCs), sampled at new diagnosis, from a patient treated with antithyroid drugs. Here the CDR3 DNA reads TGTGCCAGCAGCTTGGGTGGACCCAGCTACACCTTC. Its translation: CASSLGGPSYTF. The entire variable domain, with the rest obtained from reference TRBV7-9 and TRBJ1-2, is as follows: DTGVSQNPRHKITKRGQNVTFRCDPISEHNRLYWYRQTLGQGPEFLTYFQNEAQLEKSRLLSDRFSAERPKGSFSTLEIQRTEQGDSAMYLCASSLGGPSYTFGSGTRLTVV.